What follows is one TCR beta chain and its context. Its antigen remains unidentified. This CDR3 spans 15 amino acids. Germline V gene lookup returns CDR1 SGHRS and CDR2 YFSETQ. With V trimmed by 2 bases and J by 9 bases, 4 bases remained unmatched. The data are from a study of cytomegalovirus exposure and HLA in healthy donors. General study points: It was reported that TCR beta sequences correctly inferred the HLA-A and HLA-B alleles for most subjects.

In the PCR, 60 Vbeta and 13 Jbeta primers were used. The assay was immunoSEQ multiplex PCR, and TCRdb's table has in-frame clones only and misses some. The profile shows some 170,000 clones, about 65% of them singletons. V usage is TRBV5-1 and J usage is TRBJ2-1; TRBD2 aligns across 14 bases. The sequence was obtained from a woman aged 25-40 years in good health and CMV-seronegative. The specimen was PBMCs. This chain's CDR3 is CASSLYGTSGSEQFF. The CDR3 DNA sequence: TGCGCCAGCAGCTTATACGGGACTAGCGGGAGTGAGCAGTTCTTC.